This T cell receptor beta chain is from a study of blood T cell repertoires in COVID-19 (dated by TCRdb to between 2020 and 2021). For the study in its entirety: The collaborator samples originated in the United States, Italy and Spain and spanned the acute and convalescent phases of COVID-19. The prospective study material was composed of cDNA or gDNA derived from T cells, B-cell-depleted T cells, or PBMCs. Deeply sampled blood TCRbeta repertoires from subjects exposed to, actively infected with, or recovered from COVID-19 were included in the dataset. A freely available public database, intended as a resource for researchers studying the immune response to SARS-CoV-2, is where the repertoires were released. Samples came from the ongoing ImmuneRACE study (first 160 participants) plus 1,254 subjects from 6 global collaborators. The sample metadata nearly always contained a de-identified subject ID, COVID-19 status, age in years and sex. Where available, HLA class I and class II types were obtained from metadata supplied by the sample provider rather than from assay-based typing. What the research found in general, with its limitations: How much clinical and demographic metadata was included differed by source and by participant, and the metadata was provided uncurated.

Collaborating institutions collected whole blood in K2EDTA tubes following their own protocols. For TCRbeta analysis, collaborators shipped samples as frozen whole blood, isolated PBMCs, or DNA extracted from either of those sample types. According to the germline V gene, CDR1 reads SGHTA and CDR2 reads FQGTGA. From its cysteine to its phenylalanine, the CDR3 spans 16 amino acids. Only the CDR3 DNA stays, 48 bases, in frame from base 1. Ends trimmed: V by 5 bases, J by 1 base; bases unmatched to a gene: 7. Comments on this clone: The antigen it binds to is not known. No base quality values were provided; no much bigger clone lies one nucleotide off.

The immunoSEQ Assay, a bias-controlled multiplex PCR, was used to amplify TCRbeta CDR3 regions from genomic DNA. Per the original workflow: Nucleated cell counts per sample were estimated from amplification of reference gene primers within the assay. Sequence reads were collapsed and filtered to measure the absolute abundance of every unique TCRbeta CDR3 rearrangement. Productive Simpson clonality was computed per sample as the square root of Simpson's diversity index over productive rearrangements. TCRdb provides this immuneACCESS table in a form limited to in-frame rearrangements. Some clones are lacking; in checked studies, under half of them reflect an unresolved V gene, and why the rest are absent is not known. That table is the source of V, J and clone size, and D and trimming were worked out from the DNA. The sample profile shows about 200,000 clones; less than 85% of them were found once. Together, the top ten hold 5.5% to 7% of the sample.

This TCR was sampled from a woman aged 70 to 79 with acute or convalescent COVID-19. The material sequenced was peripheral blood. Recombination connected TRBV7-3 to TRBJ2-7, with 11 middle bases fitting TRBD2. In nucleotides, the sequence is TGTGCCAGCAGCCCCGAGGGGACTAGCGGTTCCTACGAGCAGTACTTC. This encodes CASSPEGTSGSYEQYF.